The following is a T cell receptor (beta chain) sequence with its context. Its antigen is unknown. This sample was included in a study of vaccination and CD4 T cells after COVID-19. Cultured CD4+ T-cell DNA underwent Oncomine TCR Beta short-read sequencing. TCRdb processed the PCR reads anew with MiXCR; each CDR3 protein has one entry. This table holds about 14,000 distinct CDR3 sequences, roughly two thirds found once. Indicated treatment: roughly 11-day PBMC culture with coronavirus spike peptide pools or control peptides (ViraFEST assay). It was after around ten days of culture that CD4+ T cells were isolated by negative selection. Study outcomes and limitations: Spike mono-reactivity was found in 304 of the 307 vaccine-specific clones identified in convalescent patients.

The V gene's germline CDR1 is SGHTA and CDR2 FQGNSA. V shed 5 bases and J 9 bases; nucleotides not matched to a gene: 10. This CDR3 has 15 amino acids. V and J are TRBV7-2 and TRBJ2-1; 10 positions agree with TRBD1. This receptor was identified in a human donor who had recovered from COVID-19. The sequenced sample was CD4+ T cells from blood, cultured in vitro. CDR3 coding DNA: TGTGCCAGCAGCGCACGGACAGGGGGAGCAGCTGAGCAGTTCTTC. Its protein product is CASSARTGGAAEQFF.